This T cell receptor (beta chain) was retrieved from a study of molecular identifiers for immune sequencing clone quantification. Regarding the study as a whole: Clones above 20 RNA copies contained over 98% of effector molecules but under 1% of naive ones.

This clonotype was found many times. Its antigen is currently unknown. Sequence at one end of the junction differs from germline and may be a read error. Every naive CD8 library was made from between 20,000 and 1,000,000 sorted cells with 10%, 30% or 50% RNA. Naive CD8 T cells were FACS-sorted by CD8+CD4-CCR7+CD45RA+ markers. CDR1 is MGHRA, CDR2 YSYEKL, per germline. This CDR3 has 13 residues. As previously described, bulk TCR libraries were made using listed TCR primers. From the PCR reads, TCRdb called clonotypes with MiXCR, one entry per CDR3 protein. Among 600,000 to 650,000 distinct CDR3 sequences listed, 15% to 20% were seen once.

This clonotype originated in a human donor in good health. Some libraries in this study had Jurkat cell RNA spiked in. This sequence joins TRBV4-1 and TRBJ1-1; TRBD1 matches at 8 bases. Specimen: naive CD8+ T cells from blood, with Jurkat cell RNA spiked in. This sample's subset: FACS-sorted CD8+CD4-CCR7+CD45RA+ naive T cells. The CDR3: CASRTGLNTEAFF. Here the CDR3 DNA reads TGTGCCAGCAGGACAGGGTTGAACACTGAAGCTTTCTTT.